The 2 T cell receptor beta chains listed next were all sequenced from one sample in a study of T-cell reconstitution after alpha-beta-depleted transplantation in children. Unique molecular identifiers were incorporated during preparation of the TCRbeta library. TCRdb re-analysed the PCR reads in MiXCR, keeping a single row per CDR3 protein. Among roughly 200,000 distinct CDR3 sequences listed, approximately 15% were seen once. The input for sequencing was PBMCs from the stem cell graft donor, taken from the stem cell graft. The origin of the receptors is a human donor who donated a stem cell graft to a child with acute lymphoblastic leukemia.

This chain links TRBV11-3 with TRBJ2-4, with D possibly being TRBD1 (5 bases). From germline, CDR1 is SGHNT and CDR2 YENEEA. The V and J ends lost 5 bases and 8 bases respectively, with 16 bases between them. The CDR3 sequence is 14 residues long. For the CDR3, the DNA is TGTGCCAGCAGCCTACCGGCAGGGTCCGACATTCAGTACTTC. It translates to CASSLPAGSDIQYF.

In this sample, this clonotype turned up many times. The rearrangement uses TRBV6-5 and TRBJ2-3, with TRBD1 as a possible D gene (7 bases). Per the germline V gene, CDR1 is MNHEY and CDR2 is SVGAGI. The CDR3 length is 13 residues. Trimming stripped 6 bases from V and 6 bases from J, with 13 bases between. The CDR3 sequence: CASSHPGGDTQYF. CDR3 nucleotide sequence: TGTGCCAGCAGCCACCCAGGGGGGGATACGCAGTATTTT.